This TCR beta chain was obtained from a study of blood T cell repertoires in COVID-19. This table comes from immunoSEQ multiplex PCR, and its TCRdb copy is limited to in-frame clones, with some not included. The sample consists of roughly 100,000 clones, approximately 86% of them appearing once. Germline V gene data show CDR1 as SEHNR and CDR2 as FQNEAQ (reference sequence). CDR3 size: 13 residues. V shed 2 bases and J shed 2 bases, with 4 bases lying between them. This clone has more than one count but fewer than ten. The receptor's source is an elderly man with acute or convalescent COVID-19. The material sequenced was peripheral blood. The chain uses TRBV7-9 and TRBJ1-3; D is uncertain. CDR3 protein: CASSLTPGNTIYF. The CDR3 DNA reads as TGTGCCAGCAGCTTAACACCTGGAAACACCATATATTTT.